These T cell receptor beta chains were read from a single sample in a study of T-cell memory formation after mild COVID-19. In TCRdb, the 5' RACE reads were re-called with MiXCR into one record per CDR3 protein. The data hold about 130,000 distinct CDR3 sequences, with about 16% observed a single time. The sequencing input was PBMCs or a T cell subset sorted from them (not recorded which). These receptors all come from an adult woman who had mild COVID-19 (a few samples of this study predate the infection). Cell type and time point are not known. Both conserved end residues are part of each CDR3. Each record gives: clone size, D gene, V gene, J gene, CDR3 DNA, CDR3 protein. D genes are given only for firm matches. The size of a clone is reported for some rows only, either as once, few or many, or as a class for expanded clones.

-	-	TRBV27	TRBJ2-2	TGTGCCAGCAGTTTGTCCCCGGTTGCCACCGGGGAGCTGTTTTTT	CASSLSPVATGELFF
few	TRBD2	TRBV2	TRBJ2-7	TGTGCCAGCAGTGGCAGGCGGGAGGGGTATGAGCAGTACTTC	CASSGRREGYEQYF
few	-	TRBV4-1	TRBJ1-5	TGCGCCAGCAGCCAAGGCGGCAATCAGCCCCAGCATTTT	CASSQGGNQPQHF
few	-	TRBV5-4	TRBJ2-1	TGTGCCAGCAGCTTGGGAGTGGGGGTGGAGCAGTTCTTC	CASSLGVGVEQFF
-	-	TRBV6-2/TRBV6-3	TRBJ2-3	TGTGCCAGCAGCATGGCTCCGTATACGCAGTATTTT	CASSMAPYTQYF
-	TRBD1	TRBV12-3/TRBV12-4	TRBJ2-2	TGTGCCAGCAGTTTAAGCCAGGGGGCTGCCACCGGGGAGCTGTTTTTT	CASSLSQGAATGELFF
few	-	TRBV9	TRBJ2-1	TGTGCCAGCAGCCAACCGAGCGGCTCCTACAATGAGCAGTTCTTC	CASSQPSGSYNEQFF
few	-	TRBV7-6	TRBJ2-3	TGTGCCAGCAGCTTAGGGAGCCAGGGCCCTTATACGCAGTATTTT	CASSLGSQGPYTQYF
-	-	TRBV6-5	TRBJ1-6	TGTGCCAGCAGTTACTCCGGAGGGAATTCACCCCTCCACTTT	CASSYSGGNSPLHF
few	-	TRBV7-9	TRBJ1-1	TGTGCCAGCAGCTCGACAGGAGCCGAAGCTTTCTTT	CASSSTGAEAFF
many	TRBD2	TRBV25-1	TRBJ2-5	TGTGCCAGCAGTCCTGGGGGGGAAAGAGCCCAAGAGACCCAGTACTTC	CASSPGGERAQETQYF
-	TRBD1	TRBV7-9	TRBJ1-2	TGTGCCAGCAGCCGACAGGGGAGTAGCGGCTACACCTTC	CASSRQGSSGYTF
few	-	TRBV7-3	TRBJ1-5	TGTGCCAGCAGCTTGGTTGGCAATCAGCCCCAGCATTTT	CASSLVGNQPQHF
few	TRBD1	TRBV27	TRBJ2-7	TGTGCCAGCAGTTTAGTCGGACAGGGGTTCTACGAGCAGTACTTC	CASSLVGQGFYEQYF
-	TRBD2	TRBV12-3/TRBV12-4	TRBJ2-1	TGTGCCAGCAGTCCTAGCGGGATGGCCTACAATGAGCAGTTCTTC	CASSPSGMAYNEQFF
-	-	TRBV4-1	TRBJ2-6	TGCGCCAGCAGCCAAGGTGCCTTTACGGTTTTTTCGGCTGGGGCCAACGTCCTGACTTTC	CASSQGAFTVFSAGANVLTF
few	-	TRBV12-5	TRBJ2-7	TGTGCTAGTGGTTTGACGGGCCGCGTCTACGAGCAGTACTTC	CASGLTGRVYEQYF
few	TRBD1	TRBV19	TRBJ1-1	TGTGCCAGTAGTAACACAGGGGTCACTGAAGCTTTCTTT	CASSNTGVTEAFF
-	-	TRBV2	TRBJ2-5	TGTGCCAGTAGACAAGACAGGACCCAGTACTTC	CASRQDRTQYF
few	TRBD2	TRBV15	TRBJ2-1	TGTGCCACCAGATCCCCGGGACTAGCGCGCGGTGAGCAGTTCTTC	CATRSPGLARGEQFF
-	TRBD1	TRBV7-8	TRBJ2-7	TGTGCCAGCAGGTTAGGGGGCACCTACGAGCAGTACTTC	CASRLGGTYEQYF
few	TRBD1	TRBV7-9	TRBJ1-5	TGTGCCAGCAGCTTAGACAGGGGGCTCGGTCAGCCCCAGCATTTT	CASSLDRGLGQPQHF
-	TRBD2	TRBV20-1	TRBJ2-2	TGCAGTGCTAGATATAGCGGGAGGGCCATCACCGGGGAGCTGTTTTTT	CSARYSGRAITGELFF
-	-	TRBV6-1	TRBJ1-4	TGTGCCAGCACCCTTCTCCCGGGGGAAAAACTGTTTTTT	CASTLLPGEKLFF
-	TRBD2	TRBV12-3/TRBV12-4	TRBJ2-6	TGTGCCAGCACCTTCGGGGGGACTGGGGCCAACGTCCTGACTTTC	CASTFGGTGANVLTF
-	-	TRBV6-5	TRBJ1-1	TGTGCCAGCAGTTACTCTACGGGTGAAGCTTTCTTT	CASSYSTGEAFF
-	-	TRBV5-1	TRBJ2-2	TGCGCCAGTACGGGGGAGTCCGGCACCGGGGAGCTGTTTTTT	CASTGESGTGELFF
-	-	TRBV4-1	TRBJ2-7	TGCGCCAGCAGCCAAGAACGTTTCCCGGGCACCTCCTACGAGCAGTACTTC	CASSQERFPGTSYEQYF
many	TRBD1	TRBV12-3/TRBV12-4	TRBJ2-7	TGTGCCAGCAGCTCCGGGACAGCGCTTAACGAGCAGTACTTC	CASSSGTALNEQYF
few	TRBD2	TRBV6-5	TRBJ2-7	TGTGCCAGCAGTTACTCGAATGAGCGGGGGAACTACGAGCAGTACTTC	CASSYSNERGNYEQYF
-	TRBD1	TRBV6-6	TRBJ2-7	TGTGCCAGCAGACAAGAGACAGGGGCCTACTACGAGCAGTACTTC	CASRQETGAYYEQYF
few	TRBD1	TRBV5-5	TRBJ1-1	TGTGCCAGCAGCCGCACAACAGGGGCTGAAGCTTTCTTT	CASSRTTGAEAFF
-	-	TRBV3-2	TRBJ2-6	TGTGCCAGCAGCACACAGGGTACTGGAAGTGGGGCCAACGTCCTGACTTTC	CASSTQGTGSGANVLTF
few	TRBD1	TRBV12-3/TRBV12-4	TRBJ2-7	TGTGCCAGCAGTTCGTCAGGGACAGCGGTTTACGAGCAGTACTTC	CASSSSGTAVYEQYF
few	TRBD1	TRBV20-1	TRBJ1-1	TGCAGTGCTAGGCCGGACAGGGGTAACACTGAAGCTTTCTTT	CSARPDRGNTEAFF
once	-	TRBV7-2	TRBJ1-5	TGTGCCAGCAGCTTCTCCGGGACACGGACCTATCAGCCCCAGCATTTT	CASSFSGTRTYQPQHF
-	TRBD2	TRBV6-2/TRBV6-3	TRBJ2-2	TGTGCCAGCAGTTACAGGGACTACCTAAACACCGGGGAGCTGTTTTTT	CASSYRDYLNTGELFF
many	TRBD2	TRBV7-9	TRBJ2-4	TGTGCCAGCAGCCTCGGGAGCGGGAAATGGAACATTCAGTACTTC	CASSLGSGKWNIQYF
few	-	TRBV27	TRBJ2-1	TGTGCCAGCACCCCCAGCGGCTCCTACAATGAGCAGTTCTTC	CASTPSGSYNEQFF
few	-	TRBV4-1	TRBJ2-7	TGCGCCAGCAGTCGCGGGCTGGTCGTCAAGGACGAGCAGTACTTC	CASSRGLVVKDEQYF
few	-	TRBV15	TRBJ2-7	TGTGCCACCAGCAGAGATCTGAGGGGGAGCCCCTACGAGCAGTACTTC	CATSRDLRGSPYEQYF
-	-	TRBV3-1	TRBJ1-2	TGTGCCAGCAGCCCCCACCCCGGGACACCGGGAGGCTACACCTTC	CASSPHPGTPGGYTF
-	-	TRBV13	TRBJ2-7	TGTGCCAGCAGCTTAGGGCTGTCCTCCTACGAGCAGTACTTC	CASSLGLSSYEQYF
-	TRBD1	TRBV6-4	TRBJ2-1	TGTGCCAGCAGTCGGGACAGGTCCTACAATGAGCAGTTCTTC	CASSRDRSYNEQFF
many	TRBD2	TRBV7-6	TRBJ2-1	TGTGCCAGCAGCCTGGGGGGGGATGAGCAGTTCTTC	CASSLGGDEQFF
few	-	TRBV5-1	TRBJ1-6	TGCGCCAGCAGCTTGTTGGGGGGCGATAATTCACCCCTCCACTTT	CASSLLGGDNSPLHF
-	-	TRBV5-6	TRBJ2-5	TGTGCCAGCGAACACGGGACCCTAGAGACCCAGTACTTC	CASEHGTLETQYF
-	-	TRBV12-3/TRBV12-4	TRBJ2-5	TGTGCCAGCATCCGCAGGGCCCTACAAGAGACCCAGTACTTC	CASIRRALQETQYF
-	TRBD2	TRBV7-2	TRBJ2-3	TGTGCCAGCAGCTTCCGGACTAGCGTAACCGCCCGCTCCACAGATACGCAGTATTTT	CASSFRTSVTARSTDTQYF
few	TRBD2	TRBV6-5	TRBJ2-1	TGTGCCAGCAGTTACTCAACTAGCGGGAGGAATGAGCAGTTCTTC	CASSYSTSGRNEQFF
few	TRBD2	TRBV6-1	TRBJ2-2	TGTGCCAGTAGGACTAGCGGCTTGACGTTTTTT	CASRTSGLTFF
-	TRBD2	TRBV4-3	TRBJ2-3	TGCGCCAGCAGCCAAGATACGGCTAGCGGTACAGATACGCAGTATTTT	CASSQDTASGTDTQYF
-	-	TRBV3-1	TRBJ1-1	TGTGCCAGCAGCCAAAGGGGGACCGGGAACACTGAAGCTTTCTTT	CASSQRGTGNTEAFF
few	TRBD2	TRBV10-3	TRBJ2-7	TGTGCCATCGGGTCCAGCGGGAGGCCAACCTACGAGCAGTACTTC	CAIGSSGRPTYEQYF
-	-	TRBV9	TRBJ2-1	TGTGCCAGCAGCGTAGCGGGAGACCGCAATGAGCAGTTCTTC	CASSVAGDRNEQFF